The rows below give T cell receptor beta chains drawn from one sample of a study of T cell repertoires in cytomegalovirus infection. TCRdb redid the calling of the reads with MiXCR, one entry per CDR3 protein. Seen here are approximately 140,000 distinct CDR3 sequences, 20% to 30% observed once, and the top ten hold about 37%. Their specific antigens are unknown. The sample comprised PBMCs, sequenced either directly or after in vitro stimulation (not recorded which). These receptor sequences come from a human donor in good health (CMV status not recorded). Some clones in this sample may be carry-over from other donors' samples. Each CDR3 is given with its conserved first and last residue. A D gene is named only where the DNA matches it firmly. Clone size appears in some rows only: once, few, many, or a class for an expanded clone.

clone size: many; V gene: TRBV7-2; D gene: TRBD2; J gene: TRBJ2-1; CDR3 DNA: TGTGCCAGCAGCTTAGAGACTAGCGGTTTGGGTGAGCAGTTCTTC; CDR3 protein: CASSLETSGLGEQFF
clone size: few; V gene: TRBV14; D gene: TRBD2; J gene: TRBJ2-3; CDR3 DNA: TGTGCCAGCAGCCAAGATGCTAGCGGGAGTTTCGCAGATACGCAGTATTTT; CDR3 protein: CASSQDASGSFADTQYF
clone size: many; V gene: TRBV7-8; D gene: TRBD2; J gene: TRBJ2-3; CDR3 DNA: TGTGCCAGCAGCTTAGATCCTAGCGGGAGCGCTAGCACAGATACGCAGTATTTT; CDR3 protein: CASSLDPSGSASTDTQYF
clone size: many; V gene: TRBV28; D gene: NA; J gene: TRBJ2-1; CDR3 DNA: TGTGCCAGCAGTCGGGACAGGGCCGAAGGTAGCGGGAGTAGTGAGCAGTTCTTC; CDR3 protein: CASSRDRAEGSGSSEQFF
clone size: many; V gene: TRBV7-2; D gene: NA; J gene: TRBJ2-5; CDR3 DNA: TGTGCCAGCAGCTTACAGGGAGGTGGAGAGACCCAGTACTTC; CDR3 protein: CASSLQGGGETQYF
clone size: many; V gene: TRBV7-2; D gene: TRBD2; J gene: TRBJ2-3; CDR3 DNA: TGTGCCAGCAGCTTAGTAGCGGGAGGGGGGCCAGATACGCAGTATTTT; CDR3 protein: CASSLVAGGGPDTQYF
clone size: NA; V gene: TRBV20-1; D gene: NA; J gene: TRBJ2-6; CDR3 DNA: TGCAGTGCTTCTGGGGCCAACGTCCTGACTTTC; CDR3 protein: CSASGANVLTF
clone size: few; V gene: TRBV7-9; D gene: NA; J gene: TRBJ1-4; CDR3 DNA: TGTGCCAGCAGCTTAGCGTGGATGGTCCTACAGCAGAATGAAAAACTGTTTTTT; CDR3 protein: CASSLAWMVLQQNEKLFF
clone size: NA; V gene: TRBV7-2; D gene: TRBD1; J gene: TRBJ1-6; CDR3 DNA: TGTGCCAGCAGACATTCCGGGACAGAGTATAATTCACCCCTCCACTTT; CDR3 protein: CASRHSGTEYNSPLHF
clone size: many; V gene: TRBV7-2; D gene: NA; J gene: TRBJ1-2; CDR3 DNA: TGTGCCAGCAGCTTATTACCTGGCGGGATGGACACGAACTATGGCTACACCTTC; CDR3 protein: CASSLLPGGMDTNYGYTF
clone size: few; V gene: TRBV11-2; D gene: NA; J gene: TRBJ2-4; CDR3 DNA: TGTGCCAGCAGCTTAATATGGGGAGCCGAAAACATTCAGTACTTC; CDR3 protein: CASSLIWGAENIQYF
clone size: few; V gene: TRBV6-5; D gene: TRBD1; J gene: TRBJ2-2; CDR3 DNA: TGTGCCAGCAGATTCTTAGGACAGGGTCCCGGGGAGCTGTTTTTT; CDR3 protein: CASRFLGQGPGELFF
clone size: NA; V gene: TRBV4-1; D gene: NA; J gene: TRBJ2-7; CDR3 DNA: TGCGCCAGCAGCCCGGAGGTCGGTGGACAATACTACGAGCAGTACTTC; CDR3 protein: CASSPEVGGQYYEQYF
clone size: many; V gene: TRBV12-3/TRBV12-4; D gene: NA; J gene: TRBJ1-1; CDR3 DNA: TGTGCCAGCAGTTTTCGAACGGTGAACACTGAAGCTTTCTTT; CDR3 protein: CASSFRTVNTEAFF